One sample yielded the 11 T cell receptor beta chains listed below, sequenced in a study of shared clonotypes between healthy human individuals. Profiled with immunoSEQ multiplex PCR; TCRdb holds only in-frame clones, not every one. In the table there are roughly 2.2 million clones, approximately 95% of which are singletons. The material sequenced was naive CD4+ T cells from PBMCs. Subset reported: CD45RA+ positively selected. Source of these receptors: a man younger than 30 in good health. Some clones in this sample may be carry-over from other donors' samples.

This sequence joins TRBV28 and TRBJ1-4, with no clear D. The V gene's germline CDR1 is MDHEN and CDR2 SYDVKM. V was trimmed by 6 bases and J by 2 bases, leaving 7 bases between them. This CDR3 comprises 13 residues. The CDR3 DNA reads TGTGCCAGCAGGACGGGGACTAATGAAAAACTGTTTTTT. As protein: CASRTGTNEKLFF.

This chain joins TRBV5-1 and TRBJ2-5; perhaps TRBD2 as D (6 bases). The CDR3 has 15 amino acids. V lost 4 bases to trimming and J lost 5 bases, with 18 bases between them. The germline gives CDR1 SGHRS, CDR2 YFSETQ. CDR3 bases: TGCGCCAGCAGCGGGGCGGGACTCCCCGCGGAGACCCAGTACTTC. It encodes CASSGAGLPAETQYF.

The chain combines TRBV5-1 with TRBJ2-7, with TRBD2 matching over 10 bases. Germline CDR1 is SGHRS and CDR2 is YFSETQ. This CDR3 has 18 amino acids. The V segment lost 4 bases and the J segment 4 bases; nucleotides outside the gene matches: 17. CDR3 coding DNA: TGCGCCAGCAGCACCAGCCCCTGGGCTAGCGGGAGTCAGTACGAGCAGTACTTC. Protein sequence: CASSTSPWASGSQYEQYF.

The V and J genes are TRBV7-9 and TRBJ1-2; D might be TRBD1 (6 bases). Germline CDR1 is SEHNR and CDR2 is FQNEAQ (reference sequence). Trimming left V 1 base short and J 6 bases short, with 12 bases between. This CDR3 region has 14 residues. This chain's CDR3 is CASSLVGGVDGYTF. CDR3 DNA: TGTGCCAGCAGCTTAGTTGGGGGCGTCGATGGCTACACCTTC. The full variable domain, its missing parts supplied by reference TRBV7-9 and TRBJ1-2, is DTGVSQNPRHKITKRGQNVTFRCDPISEHNRLYWYRQTLGQGPEFLTYFQNEAQLEKSRLLSDRFSAERPKGSFSTLEIQRTEQGDSAMYLCASSLVGGVDGYTFGSGTRLTVV.

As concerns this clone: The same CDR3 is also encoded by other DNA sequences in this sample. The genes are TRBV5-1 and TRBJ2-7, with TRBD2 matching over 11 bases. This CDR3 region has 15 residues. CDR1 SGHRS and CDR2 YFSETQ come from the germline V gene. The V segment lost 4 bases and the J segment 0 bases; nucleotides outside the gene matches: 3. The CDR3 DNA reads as TGCGCCAGCAGCCTAGGACTAGCGGGCTCCTACGAGCAGTACTTC. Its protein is CASSLGLAGSYEQYF.

The CDR3: CASTGGAGLGPDTQYF. The CDR3 bases are TGTGCCAGCACCGGGGGGGCAGGTCTGGGGCCAGATACGCAGTATTTT. The chain employs TRBV5-4 and TRBJ2-3; TRBD2 matches 8 bases. With 6 bases clipped from V and 4 bases from J, the junction kept 13 bases outside the gene matches. This CDR3 region has 16 residues. Germline CDR1 and CDR2: SGHNT and YYREEE (reference sequence).

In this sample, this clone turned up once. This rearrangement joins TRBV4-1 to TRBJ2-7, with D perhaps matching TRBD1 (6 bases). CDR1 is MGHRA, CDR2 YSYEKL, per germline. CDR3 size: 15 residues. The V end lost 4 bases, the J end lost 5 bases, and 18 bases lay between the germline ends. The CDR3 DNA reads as TGCGCCAGCAGCCGAGAACAACAGGGTTGGAACGAGCAGTACTTC. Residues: CASSREQQGWNEQYF.

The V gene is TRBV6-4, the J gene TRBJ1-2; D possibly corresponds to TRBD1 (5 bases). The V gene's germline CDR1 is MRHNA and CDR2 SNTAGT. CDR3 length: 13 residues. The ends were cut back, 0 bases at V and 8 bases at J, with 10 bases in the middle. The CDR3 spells CASSDSAGRGYTF. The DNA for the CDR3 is TGTGCCAGCAGTGACTCGGCAGGGCGCGGCTACACCTTC.

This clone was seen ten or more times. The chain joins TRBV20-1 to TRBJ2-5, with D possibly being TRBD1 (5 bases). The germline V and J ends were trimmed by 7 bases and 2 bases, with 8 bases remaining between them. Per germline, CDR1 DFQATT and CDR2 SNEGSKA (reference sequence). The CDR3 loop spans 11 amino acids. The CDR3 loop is CSGQSQETQYF. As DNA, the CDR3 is TGCAGTGGACAGAGTCAAGAGACCCAGTACTTC.

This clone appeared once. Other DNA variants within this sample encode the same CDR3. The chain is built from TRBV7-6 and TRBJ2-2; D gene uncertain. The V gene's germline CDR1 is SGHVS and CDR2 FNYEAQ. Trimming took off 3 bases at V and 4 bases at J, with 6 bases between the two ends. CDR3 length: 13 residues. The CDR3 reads CASSFFATGELFF. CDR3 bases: TGTGCCAGCAGCTTCTTTGCCACCGGGGAGCTGTTTTTT.

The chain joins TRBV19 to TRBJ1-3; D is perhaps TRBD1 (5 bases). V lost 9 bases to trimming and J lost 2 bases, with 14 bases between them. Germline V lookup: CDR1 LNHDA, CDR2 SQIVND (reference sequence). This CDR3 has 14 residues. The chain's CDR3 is CASNPGATGNTIYF. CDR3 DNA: TGTGCCAGCAACCCCGGGGCGACTGGAAACACCATATATTTT.